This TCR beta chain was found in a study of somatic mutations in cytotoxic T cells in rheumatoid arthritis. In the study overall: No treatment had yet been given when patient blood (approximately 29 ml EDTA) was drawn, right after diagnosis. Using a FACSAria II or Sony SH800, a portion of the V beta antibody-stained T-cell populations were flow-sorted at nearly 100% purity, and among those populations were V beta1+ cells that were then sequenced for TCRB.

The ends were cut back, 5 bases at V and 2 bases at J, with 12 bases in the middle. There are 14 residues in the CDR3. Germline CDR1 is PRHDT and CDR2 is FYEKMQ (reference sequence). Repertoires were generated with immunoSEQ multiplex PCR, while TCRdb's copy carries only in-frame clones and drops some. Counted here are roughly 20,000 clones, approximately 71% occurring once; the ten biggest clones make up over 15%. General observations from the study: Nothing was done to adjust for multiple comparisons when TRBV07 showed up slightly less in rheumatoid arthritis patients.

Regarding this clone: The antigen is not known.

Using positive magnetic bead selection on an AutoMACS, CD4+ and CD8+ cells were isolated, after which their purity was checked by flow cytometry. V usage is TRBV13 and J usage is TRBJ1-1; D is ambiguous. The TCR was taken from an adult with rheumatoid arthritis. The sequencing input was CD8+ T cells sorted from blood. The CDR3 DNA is TGTGCCAGCAGCCCAGAACGGAAAAACACTGAAGCTTTCTTT. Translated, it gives CASSPERKNTEAFF.